This T cell receptor beta chain was documented in a study of blood T cell repertoires in COVID-19. Whole-study context: Researchers got acute and convalescent COVID-19 samples from the United States, Italy and Spain. PBMCs, B-cell-depleted T cells, or T cells were the source of the cDNA or gDNA that made up the material.

Trimming removed 4 bases from V and 3 bases from J, with 13 bases in between. Germline V CDR1 and CDR2: KGHSH, LQKENI. The CDR3 is made up of 14 amino acids. The authors' processing: Quantification of nucleated cells was approximated via reference gene primer amplification. The assay was immunoSEQ multiplex PCR, and TCRdb's table has in-frame clones only and misses some. The V and J calls and clone size come from that table; D and trimming were worked out from the DNA. The data hold fewer than 40,000 clones, with 65% to 90% observed a single time. The gene calls are TRBV18 and TRBJ2-7; tentative D call: TRBD2 (5 bases). The receptor was isolated from a human donor in a cohort sampled during active COVID-19. The sample taken for sequencing was peripheral blood. The CDR3: CASSLTLGVYEQYF. In DNA, the CDR3 is TGTGCCAGCTCACTTACGCTGGGAGTCTACGAGCAGTACTTC.